A selection of T cell receptor beta chains follows, all from one sample in a study of blood T cells in healthy people across ages. From the 5' RACE reads, TCRdb called clonotypes with MiXCR, one entry per CDR3 protein. The sample yields 650,000 to 1,000,000 distinct CDR3 sequences, under 40% seen once. The sequenced sample was blood. The receptors derive from a man aged 18 to 29 in good health. Each CDR3 is given with its conserved first and last residue. The D gene is left open where the match is weak. Part of the rows lack a size; the others show once, few, many or a class for expanded clones.

d_gene: .
v_gene: TRBV7-2
j_gene: TRBJ1-1
abundance: .
CDR3aa: CASSSSGGQVTEAFF
CDR3nt: TGTGCCAGCAGCTCGTCCGGAGGGCAGGTCACTGAAGCTTTCTTT

d_gene: TRBD1
v_gene: TRBV25-1
j_gene: TRBJ2-1
abundance: few
CDR3aa: CASSEPGTEAYNEQFF
CDR3nt: TGTGCCAGCAGTGAACCCGGGACAGAAGCCTACAATGAGCAGTTCTTC

d_gene: .
v_gene: TRBV29-1
j_gene: TRBJ2-4
abundance: .
CDR3aa: CSVTGHLAKNIQYF
CDR3nt: TGCAGCGTCACAGGTCATCTAGCCAAAAACATTCAGTACTTC

d_gene: TRBD2
v_gene: TRBV5-1
j_gene: TRBJ2-2
abundance: many
CDR3aa: CASSQGLALAGELFF
CDR3nt: TGCGCCAGCAGCCAGGGACTAGCTCTCGCCGGGGAGCTGTTTTTT

d_gene: .
v_gene: TRBV27
j_gene: TRBJ2-7
abundance: few
CDR3aa: CASSLSPQSYEQYF
CDR3nt: TGTGCCAGCAGTTTATCCCCGCAGTCCTACGAGCAGTACTTC

d_gene: TRBD1
v_gene: TRBV9
j_gene: TRBJ2-7
abundance: many
CDR3aa: CASSATGQNYEQYF
CDR3nt: TGTGCCAGCAGCGCTACGGGACAGAACTACGAGCAGTACTTC

d_gene: .
v_gene: TRBV27
j_gene: TRBJ2-7
abundance: many
CDR3aa: CASSGQQGSYEQYF
CDR3nt: TGTGCCAGCAGTGGGCAACAGGGATCCTACGAGCAGTACTTC

d_gene: .
v_gene: TRBV28
j_gene: TRBJ2-2
abundance: .
CDR3aa: CASSFFSGKNTGELFF
CDR3nt: TGTGCCAGCAGTTTTTTCTCGGGAAAGAACACCGGGGAGCTGTTTTTT

d_gene: .
v_gene: TRBV7-9
j_gene: TRBJ2-1
abundance: .
CDR3aa: CASSLAVREQFF
CDR3nt: TGTGCCAGCAGCTTAGCTGTCCGGGAGCAGTTCTTC

d_gene: .
v_gene: TRBV6-2/TRBV6-3
j_gene: TRBJ2-4
abundance: .
CDR3aa: CASSYPGTSYNEQYF
CDR3nt: TGTGCCAGCAGTTACCCGGGGACATCCTACAATGAGCAGTACTTC

d_gene: .
v_gene: TRBV10-3
j_gene: TRBJ1-6
abundance: .
CDR3aa: CAISESQVRNSPLHF
CDR3nt: TGTGCCATCAGTGAGTCCCAGGTTAGAAATTCACCCCTCCACTTT

d_gene: .
v_gene: TRBV7-2
j_gene: TRBJ2-7
abundance: many
CDR3aa: CASSSISLDGSYEQYF
CDR3nt: TGTGCCAGCAGCTCAATCTCCCTCGACGGCTCCTACGAGCAGTACTTC

d_gene: .
v_gene: TRBV5-1
j_gene: TRBJ1-1
abundance: few
CDR3aa: CASSPVGRGTEAFF
CDR3nt: TGCGCCAGCAGCCCAGTTGGGAGAGGGACTGAAGCTTTCTTT

d_gene: .
v_gene: TRBV4-2
j_gene: TRBJ2-1
abundance: .
CDR3aa: CASSQDRLESEQFF
CDR3nt: TGTGCCAGCAGCCAAGATCGGCTTGAGTCTGAGCAGTTCTTC

d_gene: .
v_gene: TRBV11-2
j_gene: TRBJ2-2
abundance: .
CDR3aa: CASSFTASSDTGELFF
CDR3nt: TGTGCCAGCAGCTTCACGGCTAGCTCGGACACCGGGGAGCTGTTTTTT

d_gene: .
v_gene: TRBV3-1
j_gene: TRBJ2-5
abundance: many
CDR3aa: CASRGTERSETQYF
CDR3nt: TGTGCCAGCAGAGGGACTGAGAGGTCGGAGACCCAGTACTTC

d_gene: .
v_gene: TRBV20-1
j_gene: TRBJ1-1
abundance: few
CDR3aa: CSARGVSNTEAFF
CDR3nt: TGCAGTGCTAGAGGGGTGTCGAACACTGAAGCTTTCTTT

d_gene: .
v_gene: TRBV5-1
j_gene: TRBJ1-1
abundance: .
CDR3aa: CASSPGRERTEAFF
CDR3nt: TGCGCCAGCAGCCCGGGACGGGAGAGAACTGAAGCTTTCTTT

d_gene: TRBD2
v_gene: TRBV20-1
j_gene: TRBJ2-5
abundance: .
CDR3aa: CSVAPGLARETQYF
CDR3nt: TGCAGTGTCGCACCAGGACTAGCTAGAGAGACCCAGTACTTC

d_gene: .
v_gene: TRBV5-1
j_gene: TRBJ2-2
abundance: .
CDR3aa: CASSWALGGVDTGELFF
CDR3nt: TGCGCCAGCAGCTGGGCCTTGGGCGGGGTAGACACCGGGGAGCTGTTTTTT

d_gene: .
v_gene: TRBV20-1
j_gene: TRBJ1-1
abundance: few
CDR3aa: CSAPPRAGTEAFF
CDR3nt: TGCAGTGCGCCCCCCCGGGCCGGCACTGAAGCTTTCTTT

d_gene: TRBD2
v_gene: TRBV20-1
j_gene: TRBJ2-1
abundance: few
CDR3aa: CSAETSEDSYNEQFF
CDR3nt: TGCAGTGCGGAGACTAGCGAGGACTCCTACAATGAGCAGTTCTTC

d_gene: .
v_gene: TRBV10-3
j_gene: TRBJ1-2
abundance: .
CDR3aa: CAISESGNNGYTF
CDR3nt: TGTGCCATCAGTGAGTCGGGGAATAACGGCTACACCTTC

d_gene: .
v_gene: TRBV7-2
j_gene: TRBJ1-1
abundance: .
CDR3aa: CASSLLRGRVNTEAFF
CDR3nt: TGTGCCAGCAGCTTACTAAGGGGCAGGGTGAACACTGAAGCTTTCTTT

d_gene: .
v_gene: TRBV2
j_gene: TRBJ2-7
abundance: many
CDR3aa: CASSGGTYEQYF
CDR3nt: TGTGCCAGCAGTGGGGGCACCTACGAGCAGTACTTC

d_gene: TRBD1
v_gene: TRBV28
j_gene: TRBJ2-7
abundance: .
CDR3aa: CATPDLGTGTSYEQYF
CDR3nt: TGTGCCACTCCCGACCTGGGGACAGGGACGTCCTACGAGCAGTACTTC

d_gene: .
v_gene: TRBV5-1
j_gene: TRBJ1-6
abundance: .
CDR3aa: CASSPEEGPLHF
CDR3nt: TGCGCCAGCAGCCCCGAGGAGGGACCCCTCCACTTT

d_gene: TRBD1
v_gene: TRBV4-3
j_gene: TRBJ2-3
abundance: .
CDR3aa: CASSQERTGSTDTQYF
CDR3nt: TGCGCCAGCAGCCAGGAACGGACAGGATCCACAGATACGCAGTATTTT

d_gene: .
v_gene: TRBV30
j_gene: TRBJ2-5
abundance: .
CDR3aa: CAWSVRRPPETQYF
CDR3nt: TGTGCCTGGAGTGTACGGAGGCCGCCGGAGACCCAGTACTTC

d_gene: TRBD1
v_gene: TRBV6-1
j_gene: TRBJ2-5
abundance: few
CDR3aa: CASRVRDRGQETQYF
CDR3nt: TGTGCCAGCAGAGTCCGGGACAGGGGGCAAGAGACCCAGTACTTC

d_gene: .
v_gene: TRBV6-2/TRBV6-3
j_gene: TRBJ1-2
abundance: many
CDR3aa: CASSPGIWADYGYTF
CDR3nt: TGTGCCAGCAGTCCTGGAATCTGGGCGGACTATGGCTACACCTTC

d_gene: TRBD1
v_gene: TRBV9
j_gene: TRBJ1-1
abundance: .
CDR3aa: CASSRRTGQGGNTEAFF
CDR3nt: TGTGCCAGCAGCCGACGGACAGGGCAAGGGGGGAACACTGAAGCTTTCTTT

d_gene: TRBD2
v_gene: TRBV12-3/TRBV12-4
j_gene: TRBJ2-3
abundance: few
CDR3aa: CASLSGGTTDTQYF
CDR3nt: TGTGCCAGCCTAAGCGGGGGGACCACAGATACGCAGTATTTT